The T cell receptor (beta chain) described here comes from a study of T cell repertoires in cytomegalovirus infection. Study-level information: Carrying CMV and the relevant HLA type showed in public TCR beta signatures.

This clonotype was detected only a few times. The antigen remains undetermined. CDR1 and CDR2 (germline): SGHRS, YFSETQ. The CDR3 length is 15 residues. Trimming pared 0 bases from V and 2 bases from J, leaving 6 bases between. Via MiXCR, TCRdb re-called the reads, giving one row per CDR3 protein. The table lists under 300,000 distinct CDR3 sequences, under 25% of them singletons. J is TRBJ2-6 and V is TRBV5-1, with D uncertain. The receptor's source is a human donor in good health (CMV status not recorded). Some clones in this sample may be carry-over from other donors' samples. The source was cultured PBMCs, collected from culture after CMV antigen stimulation. The CDR3 sequence is CASSLALPGANVLTF. The CDR3 coding sequence is TGCGCCAGCAGCTTGGCACTCCCTGGGGCCAACGTCCTGACTTTC.